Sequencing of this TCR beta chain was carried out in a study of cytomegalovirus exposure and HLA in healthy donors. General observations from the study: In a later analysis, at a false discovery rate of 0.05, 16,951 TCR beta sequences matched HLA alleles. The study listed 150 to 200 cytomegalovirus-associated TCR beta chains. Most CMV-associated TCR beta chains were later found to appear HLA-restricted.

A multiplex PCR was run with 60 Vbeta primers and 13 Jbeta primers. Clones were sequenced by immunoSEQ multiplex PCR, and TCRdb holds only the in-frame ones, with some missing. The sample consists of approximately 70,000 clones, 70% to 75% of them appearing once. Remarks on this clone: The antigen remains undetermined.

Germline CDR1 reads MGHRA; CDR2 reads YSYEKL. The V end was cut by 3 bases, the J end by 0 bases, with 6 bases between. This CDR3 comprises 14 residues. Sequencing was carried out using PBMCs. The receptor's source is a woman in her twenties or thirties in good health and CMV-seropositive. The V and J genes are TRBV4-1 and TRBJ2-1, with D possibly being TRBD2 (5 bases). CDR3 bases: TGCGCCAGCAGCCAGGGGAGCTCCTACAATGAGCAGTTCTTC. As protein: CASSQGSSYNEQFF.